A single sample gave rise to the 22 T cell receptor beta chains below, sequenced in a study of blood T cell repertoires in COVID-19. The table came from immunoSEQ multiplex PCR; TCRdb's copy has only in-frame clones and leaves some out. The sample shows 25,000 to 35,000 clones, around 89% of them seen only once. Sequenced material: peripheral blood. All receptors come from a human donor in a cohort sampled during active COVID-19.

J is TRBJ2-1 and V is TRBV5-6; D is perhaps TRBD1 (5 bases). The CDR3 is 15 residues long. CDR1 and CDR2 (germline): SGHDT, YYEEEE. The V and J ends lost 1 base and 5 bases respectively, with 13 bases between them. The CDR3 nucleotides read TGTGCCAGCAGCTTGAAACAGGTCATCCACAATGAGCAGTTCTTC. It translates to CASSLKQVIHNEQFF.

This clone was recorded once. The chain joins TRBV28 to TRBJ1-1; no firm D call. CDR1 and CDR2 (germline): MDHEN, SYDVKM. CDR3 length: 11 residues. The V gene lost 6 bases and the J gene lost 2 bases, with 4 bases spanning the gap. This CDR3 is CASRTNTEAFF. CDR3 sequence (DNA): TGTGCCAGCAGGACAAACACTGAAGCTTTCTTT.

CDR3 protein: CASSALLAGLGEQFF. In nucleotides, the CDR3 is TGTGCCAGCAGCGCTCTACTAGCGGGGTTAGGAGAGCAGTTCTTC. V usage is TRBV9 and J usage is TRBJ2-1; 10 bases are shared with TRBD2. Looked up from germline, CDR1 is SGDLS and CDR2 is YYNGEE. The J segment lost 10 bases and the V segment lost 3 bases, leaving 10 bases of the junction unmatched. This CDR3 spans 15 amino acids. The full variable domain, completed using reference TRBV9 and TRBJ2-1, is DSGVTQTPKHLITATGQRVTLRCSPRSGDLSVYWYQQSLDQGLQFLIQYYNGEERAKGNILERFSAQQFPDLHSELNLSSLELGDSALYFCASSALLAGLGEQFFGPGTRLTVL.

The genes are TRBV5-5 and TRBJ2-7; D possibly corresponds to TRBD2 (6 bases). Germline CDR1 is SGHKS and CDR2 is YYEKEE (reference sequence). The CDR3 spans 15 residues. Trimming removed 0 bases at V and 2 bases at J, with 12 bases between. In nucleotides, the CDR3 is TGTGCCAGCAGCTTGGTGGGACTGATGACCTACGAGCAGTACTTC. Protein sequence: CASSLVGLMTYEQYF.

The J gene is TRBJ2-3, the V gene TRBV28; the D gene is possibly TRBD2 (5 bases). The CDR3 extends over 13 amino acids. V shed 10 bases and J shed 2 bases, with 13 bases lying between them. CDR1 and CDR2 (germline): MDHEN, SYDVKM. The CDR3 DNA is TGTGCCACCGGAGGCACCCCCACAGATACGCAGTATTTT. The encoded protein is CATGGTPTDTQYF.

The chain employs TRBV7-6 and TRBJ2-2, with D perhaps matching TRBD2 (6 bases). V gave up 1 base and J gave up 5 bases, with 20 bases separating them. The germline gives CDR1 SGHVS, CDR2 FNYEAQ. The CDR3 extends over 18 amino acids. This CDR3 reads CASSLGIAGPVETGELFF. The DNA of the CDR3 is TGTGCCAGCAGCTTAGGGATTGCGGGGCCTGTTGAGACCGGGGAGCTGTTTTTT.

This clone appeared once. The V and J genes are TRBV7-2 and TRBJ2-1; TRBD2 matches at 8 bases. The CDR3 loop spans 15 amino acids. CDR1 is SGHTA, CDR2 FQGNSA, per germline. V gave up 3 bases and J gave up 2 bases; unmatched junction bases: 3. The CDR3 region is CASSFGGATYNEQFF. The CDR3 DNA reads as TGTGCCAGCAGCTTCGGGGGGGCGACCTACAATGAGCAGTTCTTC.

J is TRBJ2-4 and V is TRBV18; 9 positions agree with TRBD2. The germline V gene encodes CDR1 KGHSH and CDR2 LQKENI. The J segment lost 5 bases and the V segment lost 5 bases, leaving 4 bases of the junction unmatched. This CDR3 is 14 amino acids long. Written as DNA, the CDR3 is TGTGCCAGCTCATCGACTAGCGGCGAAAACATTCAGTACTTC. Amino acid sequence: CASSSTSGENIQYF.

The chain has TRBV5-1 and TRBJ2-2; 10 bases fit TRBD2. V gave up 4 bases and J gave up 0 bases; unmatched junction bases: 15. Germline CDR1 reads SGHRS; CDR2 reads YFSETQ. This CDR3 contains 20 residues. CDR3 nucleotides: TGCGCCAGCAGCCCTTACCCGATACCTAGCGGGGGAGCGAACACCGGGGAGCTGTTTTTT. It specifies CASSPYPIPSGGANTGELFF.

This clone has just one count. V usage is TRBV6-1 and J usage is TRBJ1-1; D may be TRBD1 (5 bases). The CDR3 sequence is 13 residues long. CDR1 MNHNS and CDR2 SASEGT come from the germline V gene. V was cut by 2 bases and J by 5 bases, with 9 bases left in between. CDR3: CASSERDLTEAFF. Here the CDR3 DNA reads TGTGCCAGCAGTGAAAGGGACTTGACTGAAGCTTTCTTT.

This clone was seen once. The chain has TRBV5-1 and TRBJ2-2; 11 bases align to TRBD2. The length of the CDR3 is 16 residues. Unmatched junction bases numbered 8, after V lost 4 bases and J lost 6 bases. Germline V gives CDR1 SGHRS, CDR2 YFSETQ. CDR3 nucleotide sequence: TGCGCCAGCAGCCTGGGGGGGACTAGCGGATCCGGGGAGCTGTTTTTT. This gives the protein CASSLGGTSGSGELFF.

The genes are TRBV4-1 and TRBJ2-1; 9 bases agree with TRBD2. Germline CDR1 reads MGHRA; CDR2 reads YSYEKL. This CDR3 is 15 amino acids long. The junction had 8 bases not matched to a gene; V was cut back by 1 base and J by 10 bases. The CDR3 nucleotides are TGCGCCAGCAGCCAAGGATCTAGCGGGGTTAGGGAGCAGTTCTTC. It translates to CASSQGSSGVREQFF.

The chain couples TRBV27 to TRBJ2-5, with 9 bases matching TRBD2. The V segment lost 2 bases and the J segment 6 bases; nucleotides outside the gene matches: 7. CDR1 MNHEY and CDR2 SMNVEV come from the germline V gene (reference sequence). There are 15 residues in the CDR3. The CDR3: CASSLGGGAVQTQYF. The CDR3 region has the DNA TGTGCCAGCAGTTTAGGCGGGGGGGCCGTCCAGACCCAGTACTTC.

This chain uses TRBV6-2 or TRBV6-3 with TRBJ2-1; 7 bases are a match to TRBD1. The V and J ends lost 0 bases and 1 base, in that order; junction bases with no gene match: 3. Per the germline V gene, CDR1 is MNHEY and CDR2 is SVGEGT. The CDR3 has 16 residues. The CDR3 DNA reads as TGTGCCAGCAGTTACTCCGCCAGGGGGTCCTACAATGAGCAGTTCTTC. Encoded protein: CASSYSARGSYNEQFF.

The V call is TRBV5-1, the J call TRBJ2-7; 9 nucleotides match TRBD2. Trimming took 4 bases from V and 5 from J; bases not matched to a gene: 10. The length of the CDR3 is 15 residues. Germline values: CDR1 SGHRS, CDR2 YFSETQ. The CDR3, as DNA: TGCGCCAGCAGCAAGGGGTGGACTAGCGTTAACGAGCAGTACTTC. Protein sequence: CASSKGWTSVNEQYF.

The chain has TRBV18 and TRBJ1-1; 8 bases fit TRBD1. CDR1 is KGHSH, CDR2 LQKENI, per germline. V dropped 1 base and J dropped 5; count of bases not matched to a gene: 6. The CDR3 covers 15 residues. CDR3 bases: TGTGCCAGCTCACCACTCGGACAGGGAAATACTGAAGCTTTCTTT. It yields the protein CASSPLGQGNTEAFF.

CDR3 coding DNA: TGTGCCAGCAGCTTCCGCAAGGCACTAGCGGGGGGTTCGTACGAGCAGTACTTC. Translation: CASSFRKALAGGSYEQYF. This chain uses TRBV27 with TRBJ2-7; the match to TRBD2 covers 12 bases. This CDR3 has 18 amino acids. Germline V gene lookup returns CDR1 MNHEY and CDR2 SMNVEV (reference sequence). The trim removed 6 bases at V and 4 bases at J, leaving 16 bases unmatched.

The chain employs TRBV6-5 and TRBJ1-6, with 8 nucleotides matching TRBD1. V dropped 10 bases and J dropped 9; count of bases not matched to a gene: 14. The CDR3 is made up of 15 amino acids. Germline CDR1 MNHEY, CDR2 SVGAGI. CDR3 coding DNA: TGTGCCACTATGTACGACAGGGGAGGGATTTCACCCCTCCACTTT. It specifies CATMYDRGGISPLHF.

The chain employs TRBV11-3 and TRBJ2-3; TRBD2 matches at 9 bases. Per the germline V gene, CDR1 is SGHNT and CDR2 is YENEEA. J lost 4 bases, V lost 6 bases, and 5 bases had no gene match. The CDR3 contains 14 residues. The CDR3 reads CASSNSGGSDTQYF. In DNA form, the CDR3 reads TGTGCCAGCAGTAATAGCGGGGGTTCAGATACGCAGTATTTT.

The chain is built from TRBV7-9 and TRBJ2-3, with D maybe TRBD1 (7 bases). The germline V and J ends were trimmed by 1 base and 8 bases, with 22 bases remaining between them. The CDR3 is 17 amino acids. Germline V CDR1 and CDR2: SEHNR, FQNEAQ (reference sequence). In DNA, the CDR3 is TGTGCCAGCAGCTTAGGTGGCAGGGGGACTTCGACGGGTACGCAGTATTTT. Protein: CASSLGGRGTSTGTQYF. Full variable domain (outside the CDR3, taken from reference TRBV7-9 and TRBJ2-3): DTGVSQNPRHKITKRGQNVTFRCDPISEHNRLYWYRQTLGQGPEFLTYFQNEAQLEKSRLLSDRFSAERPKGSFSTLEIQRTEQGDSAMYLCASSLGGRGTSTGTQYFGPGTRLTVL.

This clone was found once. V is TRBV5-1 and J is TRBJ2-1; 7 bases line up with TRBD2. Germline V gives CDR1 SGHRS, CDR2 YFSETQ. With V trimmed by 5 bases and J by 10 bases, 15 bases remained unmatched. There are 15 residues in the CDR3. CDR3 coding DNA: TGCGCCAGCAGTTGGGGCCCTGGGCCAGCGGGAGAGCAGTTCTTC. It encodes CASSWGPGPAGEQFF.

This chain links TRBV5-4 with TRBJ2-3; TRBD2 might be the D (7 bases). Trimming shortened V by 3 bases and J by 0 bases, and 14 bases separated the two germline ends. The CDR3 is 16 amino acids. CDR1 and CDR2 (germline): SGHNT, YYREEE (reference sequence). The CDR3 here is CASSSRGAESTDTQYF. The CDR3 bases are TGTGCCAGCAGCTCTCGGGGGGCGGAAAGCACAGATACGCAGTATTTT.